This T cell receptor (beta chain) was recovered during a study of blood T cell dynamics during melanoma immunotherapy. Study-wide context: First-line therapy was either pembrolizumab or nivolumab with ipilimumab for metastatic melanoma.

Overall study findings and caveats: Disease-control patients' PBMC repertoires became either more clonal or more diverse at W3.

This clone was observed a few times. The antigen is undetermined. The CDR3 covers 15 residues. Germline CDR1 is LGHNA and CDR2 is YNFKEQ. Trimming pared 2 bases from V and 4 bases from J, leaving 14 bases between. Every bulk PBMC sample received the same 350 ng of DNA. The data were produced by immunoSEQ multiplex PCR, yet TCRdb's version contains in-frame clones alone and is incomplete. Of more than 8,500 clones in the sample, 80% to 90% were seen once. Time point in this sample: pre-treatment baseline. Samples come from before therapy and from week 3 after the first blockade cycle. This chain links TRBV4-2 with TRBJ1-2; D possibly corresponds to TRBD1 (6 bases). Material: blood, obtained from a patient treated with checkpoint blockade. This sequence originates from a human donor with melanoma. CDR3 in DNA: TGTGCCAGCAGCCAACCTGACGTGACAGGCTATGGCTACACCTTC. Residues: CASSQPDVTGYGYTF.